These 31 T cell receptor beta chains share one sample of origin, sequenced in a study of blood T cell repertoires in COVID-19. Here immunoSEQ multiplex PCR was the method, and the copy in TCRdb shows in-frame clones only, minus some. The table includes tens of thousands of clones, approximately 90% detected once. The sample comprised peripheral blood. The receptor set was obtained from a human donor in a cohort sampled during active COVID-19.

The gene calls are TRBV5-6 and TRBJ1-2, with 9 positions matching TRBD1. The CDR3 spans 15 residues. Germline loops: CDR1 SGHDT, CDR2 YYEEEE. With V trimmed by 3 bases and J by 5 bases, 8 bases remained unmatched. The CDR3 nucleotides read TGTGCCAGCAGCTCCGACCGGACAGGGGAGTATGGCTACACCTTC. Translation: CASSSDRTGEYGYTF.

The chain employs TRBV5-1 and TRBJ2-3; maybe TRBD1 (5 bases). In germline, CDR1 is SGHRS, CDR2 YFSETQ. Trimming cost V 2 bases and J 2 bases, with 12 bases left between them. The CDR3 length is 15 residues. The CDR3 DNA reads as TGCGCCAGCAGCTTCGGCCTCAGGGACACAGATACGCAGTATTTT. Protein sequence: CASSFGLRDTDTQYF. The variable domain in full, with the rest retrieved from reference TRBV5-1 and TRBJ2-3, is KAGVTQTPRYLIKTRGQQVTLSCSPISGHRSVSWYQQTPGQGLQFLFEYFSETQRNKGNFPGRFSGRQFSNSRSEMNVSTLELGDSALYLCASSFGLRDTDTQYFGPGTRLTVL.

This clone was counted between two and nine times. The rearrangement links TRBV18 to TRBJ1-5; a weak D match, TRBD1 (6 bases). Trimming left V 5 bases short and J 4 bases short, with 12 bases between. Looked up from germline, CDR1 is KGHSH and CDR2 is LQKENI. The CDR3 runs 14 residues. The DNA of the CDR3 is TGTGCCAGCTCAGTCGGGACACAGAATCAGCCCCAGCATTTT. It translates to CASSVGTQNQPQHF.

J is TRBJ1-3 and V is TRBV29-1; no definite D call. Germline CDR1 reads SQVTM; CDR2 reads ANQGSEA. The CDR3 contains 15 residues. The V end lost 5 bases, the J end lost 4 bases, and 18 bases lay between the germline ends. DNA for the CDR3: TGCAGCGTTCGTAGTACGGGAGGAATCGGAAACACCATATATTTT. It encodes CSVRSTGGIGNTIYF.

The rearrangement joins TRBV4-2 to TRBJ2-3; weak D call: TRBD2 (5 bases). Germline loops: CDR1 LGHNA, CDR2 YNFKEQ. The V end was cut by 1 base, the J end by 3 bases, with 14 bases between. This CDR3 has 16 residues. DNA of the CDR3: TGTGCCAGCAGCCAAGGGGAGCTCGGCGTTACAGATACGCAGTATTTT. Translating it yields CASSQGELGVTDTQYF.

The V and J genes are TRBV2 and TRBJ2-5, with 9 bases lining up with TRBD2. This CDR3 has 14 amino acids. Germline CDR1 is SNHLY and CDR2 is FYNNEI. V dropped 8 bases and J dropped 5; count of bases not matched to a gene: 9. The CDR3 reads CASLRGGAEETQYF. As DNA, the CDR3 is TGTGCCAGCCTACGCGGGGGGGCAGAGGAGACCCAGTACTTC.

The chain carries TRBV7-2 and TRBJ2-5, with TRBD2 matching 13 bases. The ends lost 3 bases at V and 2 bases at J; junction bases unmatched: 0. The CDR3 consists of 15 residues. From germline, CDR1 is SGHTA and CDR2 FQGNSA. CDR3 protein: CASSLGLAGQETQYF. CDR3 coding DNA: TGTGCCAGCAGCTTGGGACTAGCGGGGCAAGAGACCCAGTACTTC.

V is TRBV5-4 and J is TRBJ1-2; possible D gene TRBD1, 6 bases. Germline V CDR1 and CDR2: SGHNT, YYREEE (reference sequence). The CDR3 has 19 residues. The ends were cut back, 0 bases at V and 2 bases at J, with 23 bases in the middle. CDR3 region: CASSLDGSAGGERNYGYTF. DNA for the CDR3: TGTGCCAGCAGCTTGGATGGTTCGGCGGGGGGCGAGAGAAACTATGGCTACACCTTC.

The V gene is TRBV7-2, the J gene TRBJ1-1; 7 positions agree with TRBD1. This CDR3 spans 15 amino acids. V trimming: 3 bases; J trimming: 1 base; junction bases outside the gene matches: 5. Germline CDR1 is SGHTA and CDR2 is FQGNSA. In DNA, the CDR3 is TGTGCCAGCAGCTTTATGGGACAGACGAACACTGAAGCTTTCTTT. Translation gives CASSFMGQTNTEAFF.

The V and J genes are TRBV10-2 and TRBJ2-2, with 7 bases fitting TRBD1. V was pared by 10 bases and J by 3 bases, with 5 bases of the junction left unmatched. The CDR3 runs 13 residues. The V gene's germline CDR1 is WSHSY and CDR2 SAAADI. The CDR3 is CATWTGDTGELFF. CDR3 sequence (DNA): TGCGCCACCTGGACAGGAGACACCGGGGAGCTGTTTTTT.

V and J are TRBV2 and TRBJ2-5; D is undetermined. The length of the CDR3 is 14 residues. Trimming left V 0 bases short and J 5 bases short, with 10 bases between. The germline V gene encodes CDR1 SNHLY and CDR2 FYNNEI. The CDR3 loop is CASSEASGRETQYF. The CDR3 region has the DNA TGTGCCAGCAGTGAAGCTTCGGGTCGGGAGACCCAGTACTTC.

This clone was observed a single time. The V gene is TRBV4-3, the J gene TRBJ1-1; the match to TRBD1 covers 9 bases. CDR1 is LGHNA, CDR2 YSLEER, per germline. The CDR3 spans 15 residues. The ends lost 0 bases at V and 5 bases at J; junction bases unmatched: 4. CDR3: CASSQEGTGSTEAFF. DNA of the CDR3: TGCGCCAGCAGCCAAGAGGGGACAGGGAGTACTGAAGCTTTCTTT.

The chain's CDR3 is CASSDQGAGTEAFF. For the CDR3, the DNA is TGCGCCAGCAGCGATCAGGGGGCGGGCACTGAAGCTTTCTTT. The gene calls are TRBV5-1 and TRBJ1-1; the match to TRBD1 covers 8 bases. The germline gives CDR1 SGHRS, CDR2 YFSETQ. Germline trimming cut 4 bases from V and 4 bases from J; bases unmatched to any gene: 6. The CDR3 is made up of 14 amino acids.

The chain has TRBV5-4 and TRBJ2-7; D might be TRBD1 (5 bases). The V end lost 0 bases, the J end lost 2 bases, and 15 bases lay between the germline ends. The length of the CDR3 is 16 residues. Germline V gives CDR1 SGHNT, CDR2 YYREEE (reference sequence). CDR3 amino acids: CASSLVSGPFPYEQYF. DNA of the CDR3: TGTGCCAGCAGCTTGGTCTCAGGGCCGTTCCCCTACGAGCAGTACTTC.

V gene TRBV14 combines with J gene TRBJ1-4, with D unclear. The CDR3 has 17 residues. From germline, CDR1 is SGHDN and CDR2 FVKESK. The germline V and J ends were trimmed by 4 bases and 5 bases, with 20 bases remaining between them. DNA for the CDR3: TGTGCCAGCAGCCGCGGGCGGGGTCCCAACTCAAATGAAAAACTGTTTTTT. Its translation is CASSRGRGPNSNEKLFF.

This chain uses TRBV6-5 with TRBJ1-1, with TRBD1 matching 10 bases. Germline CDR1 reads MNHEY; CDR2 reads SVGAGI. V shed 2 bases, J shed 6 bases, and the junction held 6 bases outside the gene matches. The length of the CDR3 is 15 residues. The CDR3 protein is CASSYGRQGAPEAFF. The CDR3, as DNA: TGTGCCAGCAGTTACGGGAGACAGGGGGCGCCTGAAGCTTTCTTT.

CDR3 DNA sequence: TGTGCCAGCAGCTGCCGGACAGGGGGGATTGGCTACACCTTC. Protein: CASSCRTGGIGYTF. This chain uses TRBV12-1 with TRBJ1-2; the table calls TRBD1, which could not be checked here. TRBV12-1 is deemed a pseudogene. The CDR3 spans 14 residues.

The genes are TRBV27 and TRBJ2-1; 7 nucleotides align to TRBD1. In germline, CDR1 is MNHEY, CDR2 SMNVEV (reference sequence). With 5 bases clipped from V and 8 bases from J, the junction kept 15 bases outside the gene matches. The CDR3 loop spans 16 amino acids. CDR3 loop: CASSNRQGYFSYEQFF. In nucleotides, the CDR3 is TGTGCCAGCAGTAACCGACAGGGCTACTTTTCTTATGAGCAGTTCTTC.

The chain carries TRBV4-3 and TRBJ2-7; 11 nucleotides align to TRBD1. The V and J ends lost 1 base and 5 bases, in that order; junction bases with no gene match: 10. The germline CDR1 and CDR2 sequences are LGHNA and YSLEER. CDR3 length equals 17 residues. CDR3 DNA: TGCGCCAGCAGCCAAGGGGCAGGACAGGGGGCGCAGAACGAGCAGTACTTC. Its protein is CASSQGAGQGAQNEQYF.

The chain couples TRBV19 to TRBJ2-7, with TRBD2 identical over 13 bases. Germline V gene sequence: CDR1 LNHDA, CDR2 SQIVND (reference sequence). V was clipped by 5 bases and J by 3 bases; unmatched bases: 1. CDR3 size: 14 residues. CDR3 loop: CASSGLAGVYEQYF. CDR3 nucleotides: TGTGCCAGTAGTGGACTAGCGGGGGTCTACGAGCAGTACTTC.

The V gene is TRBV12-5, the J gene TRBJ1-2, with 10 positions matching TRBD1. J was trimmed by 8 bases and V by 6 bases; bases with no gene match: 6. This CDR3 region has 13 residues. The germline gives CDR1 LGHNT, CDR2 FRNRAP. The CDR3 sequence: CASGRQGAEGYTF. The CDR3 bases are TGTGCTAGTGGCCGACAGGGGGCGGAAGGCTACACCTTC.

The CDR3 DNA reads TGTGCCAGCAGCGTCTCAGAGACCCAGTACTTC. Amino acids: CASSVSETQYF. The genes are TRBV7-9 and TRBJ2-5; no reliable D call. CDR1 SEHNR and CDR2 FQNEAQ come from the germline V gene (reference sequence). This CDR3 has 11 amino acids. Trimming removed 5 bases from V and 4 bases from J, with 5 bases in between.

A note on this clone: Distinct nucleotide sequences in the sample also encode this CDR3. The V gene is TRBV2, the J gene TRBJ2-5; TRBD1 is a possible D gene (6 bases). The ends were cut back, 3 bases at V and 2 bases at J, with 10 bases in the middle. CDR3 length: 14 residues. Germline lookup yields CDR1 SNHLY and CDR2 FYNNEI. The CDR3 DNA sequence: TGTGCCAGCAGTGAGGGGGCTCTACAAGAGACCCAGTACTTC. It translates to CASSEGALQETQYF.

The chain is built from TRBV9 and TRBJ1-2; D call uncertain. The CDR3 sequence is 15 residues long. Germline V gene sequence: CDR1 SGDLS, CDR2 YYNGEE. V was pared by 2 bases and J by 6 bases, with 17 bases between. CDR3 residues: CASSVLSGGLNGYTF. The DNA for the CDR3 is TGTGCCAGCAGCGTTCTCAGTGGCGGACTGAATGGCTACACCTTC.

This chain uses TRBV2 with TRBJ1-5, with unresolved D. This CDR3 region has 15 residues. Per the germline V gene, CDR1 is SNHLY and CDR2 is FYNNEI. With 1 base removed from V and 9 bases from J, the gap between germline ends came to 16 bases. CDR3 in amino acids: CASSEDDGSRGPQHF. The CDR3 DNA is TGTGCCAGCAGTGAAGACGACGGGAGCCGGGGGCCCCAGCATTTT.

The rearrangement links TRBV3-1 (or the pseudogene TRBV3-2) to TRBJ1-2; D is perhaps TRBD1 (5 bases). V was pared by 3 bases and J by 0 bases, with 11 bases between. This CDR3 region has 15 residues. In germline, CDR1 is LGHDT, CDR2 YNNKEL (reference sequence). The CDR3 DNA reads TGTGCCAGCAGCCACCGACAGTCTACTAACTATGGCTACACCTTC. It encodes CASSHRQSTNYGYTF.

The chain has TRBV29-1 and TRBJ1-3; 7 bases are a match to TRBD1. Germline trimming cut 6 bases from V and 2 bases from J; bases unmatched to any gene: 7. The CDR3 is 14 amino acids. The germline V gene encodes CDR1 SQVTM and CDR2 ANQGSEA. CDR3 sequence (DNA): TGCAGCGTCTCGACAGGGACCCCTGGAAACACCATATATTTT. It specifies CSVSTGTPGNTIYF.

V gene TRBV5-1 combines with J gene TRBJ2-3, with D uncertain. The V gene lost 7 bases and the J gene lost 0 bases, with 12 bases spanning the gap. This CDR3 has 14 amino acids. The germline V gene encodes CDR1 SGHRS and CDR2 YFSETQ. CDR3 nucleotide sequence: TGCGCCAGCCGATCCCAGGCTAGCACAGATACGCAGTATTTT. This sequence encodes CASRSQASTDTQYF.

The chain carries TRBV6-8 and TRBJ2-5; a weak D match, TRBD1 (6 bases). Germline CDR1 reads MNHGY; CDR2 reads SAAAGT. This CDR3 contains 14 residues. Trimming shortened V by 7 bases and J by 5 bases, and 17 bases separated the two germline ends. CDR3 DNA: TGTGCCAGCAAAAGGGGTCAGGGGTGGGAGACCCAGTACTTC. Protein: CASKRGQGWETQYF.

The rearrangement uses TRBV2 and TRBJ2-3, with 9 bases aligning to TRBD2. The length of the CDR3 is 14 residues. Trimming removed 10 bases from V and 2 bases from J; junction bases left unmatched: 7. Germline V gives CDR1 SNHLY, CDR2 FYNNEI. CDR3 loop: CATLAGVVTDTQYF. For the CDR3, the DNA is TGTGCCACCTTAGCGGGGGTCGTCACAGATACGCAGTATTTT. Drawing the rest from reference TRBV2 and TRBJ2-3, the complete variable domain is EPEVTQTPSHQVTQMGQEVILRCVPISNHLYFYWYRQILGQKVEFLVSFYNNEISEKSEIFDDQFSVERPDGSNFTLKIRSTKLEDSAMYFCATLAGVVTDTQYFGPGTRLTVL.

V usage is TRBV6-2 or TRBV6-3 and J usage is TRBJ1-4; the D gene is possibly TRBD1 (6 bases). The CDR3 is 16 residues long. Germline V gene lookup returns CDR1 MNHEY and CDR2 SVGEGT. With 6 bases removed from V and 0 bases from J, the gap between germline ends came to 14 bases. The CDR3 protein is CASSRGQRATNEKLFF. The CDR3 nucleotides are TGTGCCAGCAGCCGCGGACAGCGAGCAACTAATGAAAAACTGTTTTTT.